This TCR beta chain is drawn from a study of PD-1 blockade in mismatch repair-deficient tumors. The protocol was immunoSEQ multiplex PCR, while the TCRdb copy is restricted to in-frame clones and leaves out a portion. The data show about 79,000 clones, roughly 80% seen once. PCR or immunohistochemistry showed mismatch repair deficiency in every enrolled patient. TCRs were sequenced from a few patients responding to pembrolizumab. The germline gives CDR1 SGHVS, CDR2 FQNEAQ. The J segment lost 4 bases and the V segment lost 5 bases, leaving 5 bases of the junction unmatched. The CDR3 runs to 14 residues.

The source was peripheral blood, collected 44 weeks after starting pembrolizumab. V and J are TRBV7-8 and TRBJ2-1; the match to TRBD1 covers 7 bases. The clonotype was recovered from an adult with mismatch repair-deficient cancer. DNA of the CDR3: TGTGCCAGCAGCCCTGCGACAGGGTACAATGAGCAGTTCTTC. It encodes CASSPATGYNEQFF.